This T cell receptor (beta chain) comes out of a study of cytomegalovirus exposure and HLA in healthy donors. Both 60 Vbeta primers and 13 Jbeta primers went into the PCR. Using immunoSEQ multiplex PCR, the repertoire was profiled, and TCRdb retains in-frame clones only, with some absent. This sample has roughly 190,000 clones, with roughly 80% found just once. The CDR3 covers 13 residues. Germline lookup yields CDR1 LNHDA and CDR2 SQIVND (reference sequence). Trimming removed 6 bases from V and 5 bases from J, with 13 bases in between. This TCR was sampled from a female donor in good health and CMV-seronegative. This chain joins TRBV19 and TRBJ1-1; no clear D. Source material: PBMCs. This chain's CDR3 is CASSNLRGTEAFF. CDR3 DNA: TGTGCCAGTAGCAATCTCCGGGGAACTGAAGCTTTCTTT.